One sample yielded the 27 T cell receptor beta chains listed below, sequenced in a study of T-cell reconstitution after alpha-beta-depleted transplantation in children. Using unique molecular identifiers, the investigators prepared the TCRbeta library. A single record per CDR3 protein comes from TCRdb applying MiXCR to the PCR reads. The data hold about 830,000 distinct CDR3 sequences, with roughly 15% observed a single time. The sequencing used PBMCs, mostly from graft donor cells, collected 360 days after TCRalphabeta/CD19-depleted stem cell transplant. Receptors were obtained from a male patient under 18 who had a stem cell transplant for acute lymphoblastic leukemia, so the T cells may come from the graft donor.

This clonotype was counted a few times. The rearrangement links TRBV11-2 to TRBJ2-5; D perhaps matches TRBD2 (6 bases). The germline V and J ends were trimmed by 1 base and 5 bases, with 14 bases remaining between them. CDR1 and CDR2 (germline): SGHAT, FQNNGV. The CDR3 extends over 15 amino acids. In DNA, the CDR3 is TGTGCCAGCAGCTTAGCCGTCGGGGGATGGGAGACCCAGTACTTC. Translated, it gives CASSLAVGGWETQYF. The full variable domain, in which reference TRBV11-2 and TRBJ2-5 provide the parts outside the CDR3, is EAGVAQSPRYKIIEKRQSVAFWCNPISGHATLYWYQQILGQGPKLLIQFQNNGVVDDSQLPKDRFSAERLKGVDSTLKIQPAKLEDSAVYLCASSLAVGGWETQYFGPGTRLLVL.

The table lists this clonotype with a few counts. The chain carries TRBV24-1 and TRBJ2-1; D not certain. Germline V gene sequence: CDR1 KGHDR, CDR2 SFDVKD. V shed 3 bases and J shed 7 bases, with 15 bases lying between them. CDR3 length: 15 residues. CDR3 loop: CATSDPSNYRNEQFF. The CDR3 DNA reads TGTGCCACCAGTGATCCATCCAATTATCGGAATGAGCAGTTCTTC.

This clonotype was observed a handful of times. The genes are TRBV27 and TRBJ2-7; 9 bases are shared with TRBD1. CDR1 is MNHEY and CDR2 is SMNVEV in the germline V gene (reference sequence). V lost 0 bases and J lost 1; bases outside the gene matches: 13. The CDR3 loop spans 19 amino acids. CDR3 amino acids: CASSLSPRWEDRGSYEQYF. Here the CDR3 DNA reads TGTGCCAGCAGTTTATCGCCCAGGTGGGAGGACAGGGGTTCCTACGAGCAGTACTTC.

This chain's CDR3 is CASSHPDFQETQYF. The CDR3 DNA reads as TGTGCCAGCAGCCATCCGGATTTCCAAGAGACCCAGTACTTC. The V and J genes are TRBV12-3 or TRBV12-4 and TRBJ2-5; D gene ambiguous. The CDR3 has 14 residues. V lost 6 bases, J lost 1 base, and 12 bases lay in between.

V usage is TRBV12-3 or TRBV12-4 and J usage is TRBJ1-2; D is possibly TRBD1 (6 bases). V lost 4 bases and J 4 bases, leaving 19 bases between the germline ends. The CDR3 extends over 16 amino acids. The CDR3 DNA reads TGTGCCAGCAGTTCAGCGACCTCCGGACAGACCTATGGCTACACCTTC. As protein: CASSSATSGQTYGYTF.

This clonotype turned up a few times. The J gene is TRBJ2-7, the V gene TRBV7-2, with 14 bases that match TRBD2. Unmatched junction bases numbered 7, after V lost 5 bases and J lost 4 bases. The CDR3 is 16 amino acids. Germline CDR1 and CDR2: SGHTA and FQGNSA. The chain's CDR3 is CASSPQGLAGAYEQYF. In nucleotides, the CDR3 is TGTGCCAGCAGCCCCCAGGGACTAGCGGGGGCGTACGAGCAGTACTTC.

This clonotype was detected a few times. This sequence joins TRBV5-1 and TRBJ2-7; perhaps TRBD2 as D (5 bases). Trimming stripped 0 bases from V and 4 bases from J, with 11 bases between. Germline CDR1 reads SGHRS; CDR2 reads YFSETQ. The CDR3 consists of 14 residues. The chain's CDR3 is CASSLGGINYEQYF. The CDR3 DNA sequence: TGCGCCAGCAGCTTGGGAGGGATAAATTACGAGCAGTACTTC. Drawing the rest from reference TRBV5-1 and TRBJ2-7, the complete variable domain is KAGVTQTPRYLIKTRGQQVTLSCSPISGHRSVSWYQQTPGQGLQFLFEYFSETQRNKGNFPGRFSGRQFSNSRSEMNVSTLELGDSALYLCASSLGGINYEQYFGPGTRLTVT.

This clonotype showed up just a few times. The chain is built from TRBV19 and TRBJ2-2; 11 bases match TRBD1. V gave up 6 bases and J gave up 6 bases; unmatched junction bases: 3. The CDR3 totals 14 residues. CDR1 and CDR2 from the germline V gene are LNHDA and SQIVND (reference sequence). CDR3: CASRWTGGAGELFF. The CDR3 DNA sequence: TGTGCCAGTAGATGGACAGGGGGCGCCGGGGAGCTGTTTTTT.

This chain links TRBV24-1 with TRBJ2-3; possibly TRBD2 for D (6 bases). The CDR3 consists of 16 residues. Trimming took off 4 bases at V and 4 bases at J, with 17 bases between the two ends. Germline CDR1 KGHDR, CDR2 SFDVKD. For the CDR3, the DNA is TGTGCCACCAGTGACGCCCGGGACGGAGGGCCAGATACGCAGTATTTT. It encodes CATSDARDGGPDTQYF.

V and J are TRBV3-1 and TRBJ2-2, with D possibly being TRBD2 (5 bases). Germline V gene lookup returns CDR1 LGHDT and CDR2 YNNKEL (reference sequence). The CDR3 runs to 17 residues. V gave up 3 bases and J gave up 1 base, with 15 bases separating them. The CDR3 here is CASSQGPNGMNTGELFF. CDR3 coding DNA: TGTGCCAGCAGCCAGGGCCCTAACGGGATGAACACCGGGGAGCTGTTTTTT.

The chain's CDR3 is CASSRNRGAYNEQFF. The CDR3 coding sequence is TGTGCCAGCAGCCGTAACAGGGGCGCCTACAATGAGCAGTTCTTC. This chain links TRBV27 with TRBJ2-1; TRBD1 matches at 7 bases. Trimming took 6 bases from V and 2 from J; bases not matched to a gene: 7. CDR1 and CDR2 (germline): MNHEY, SMNVEV (reference sequence). This CDR3 region has 15 residues.

This clonotype was seen more than once but under ten times. The rearrangement links TRBV29-1 to TRBJ2-7; D gene ambiguous. This CDR3 spans 14 amino acids. The ends were cut back, 3 bases at V and 3 bases at J, with 15 bases in the middle. Germline assignment: CDR1 SQVTM and CDR2 ANQGSEA. The CDR3 bases are TGCAGCGTTGATGTGGATCTTCAATACTACGAGCAGTACTTC. This encodes CSVDVDLQYYEQYF.

This clonotype has only a few counts. Here the CDR3 reads CASSQLGSEDTQYF. The CDR3 nucleotides are TGTGCCAGCAGCCAACTAGGGTCAGAAGATACGCAGTATTTT. The chain recombines TRBV3-1 with TRBJ2-3; D ambiguous. V was shortened by 2 bases and J by 5 bases, with 11 bases between the two germline ends. CDR3 length equals 14 residues. The V gene's germline CDR1 is LGHDT and CDR2 YNNKEL (reference sequence).

This clonotype was observed a handful of times. The chain joins TRBV9 to TRBJ2-1; D is uncertain. V gave up 2 bases and J gave up 8 bases, with 5 bases separating them. The CDR3 loop spans 11 amino acids. Germline CDR1 SGDLS, CDR2 YYNGEE. The DNA of the CDR3 is TGTGCCAGCAGCGTTTCCCATGAGCAGTTCTTC. Translating gives CASSVSHEQFF.

At least ten counts were recorded for this clonotype. The V gene is TRBV9, the J gene TRBJ2-5; D assignment may be TRBD1 or TRBD2 (6 bases each). The V end was cut by 3 bases, the J end by 5 bases, with 17 bases between. CDR1 is SGDLS, CDR2 YYNGEE, per germline. The CDR3 loop spans 15 amino acids. CDR3 loop: CASSEQGIRGETQYF. The CDR3 nucleotides read TGTGCCAGCAGCGAGCAGGGGATTCGGGGGGAGACCCAGTACTTC. The full variable domain, rest sourced from reference TRBV9 and TRBJ2-5, is DSGVTQTPKHLITATGQRVTLRCSPRSGDLSVYWYQQSLDQGLQFLIQYYNGEERAKGNILERFSAQQFPDLHSELNLSSLELGDSALYFCASSEQGIRGETQYFGPGTRLLVL.

This clonotype occurred many times. This sequence joins TRBV27 and TRBJ2-7, with 7 bases identical to TRBD1. Looked up from germline, CDR1 is MNHEY and CDR2 is SMNVEV (reference sequence). CDR3 length: 14 amino acids. The V gene end was trimmed by 5 bases and the J gene end by 2 bases; junction bases not matched to a gene: 6. CDR3 nucleotide sequence: TGTGCCAGCAGTCCGATACAGGGGCCCTACGAGCAGTACTTC. Amino acids: CASSPIQGPYEQYF.

This chain joins TRBV10-3 and TRBJ2-7; 11 bases are a match to TRBD2. Per the germline V gene, CDR1 is ENHRY and CDR2 is SYGVKD. CDR3 length: 16 amino acids. J gave up 3 bases and V 0 bases, and 4 bases lay outside the gene matches. CDR3 protein: CAISESPSGRIYEQYF. The CDR3 bases are TGTGCCATCAGTGAGTCACCTAGCGGGAGGATCTACGAGCAGTACTTC.

The chain combines TRBV6-2 or TRBV6-3 with TRBJ2-7, with 8 bases fitting TRBD1. CDR3 length: 15 amino acids. CDR1 is MNHEY and CDR2 is SVGEGT in the germline V gene. With V trimmed by 6 bases and J by 3 bases, 10 bases remained unmatched. The CDR3 here is CASRRDRNYVYEQYF. The CDR3, as DNA: TGTGCCAGCAGAAGGGACAGGAATTACGTCTACGAGCAGTACTTC.

This clonotype turned up a few times. The chain recombines TRBV5-1 with TRBJ2-5; no definite D call. The germline V gene encodes CDR1 SGHRS and CDR2 YFSETQ. This CDR3 region has 13 residues. V was pared by 3 bases and J by 5 bases, with 11 bases between. CDR3 residues: CASSSMERETQYF. CDR3 in DNA: TGCGCCAGCAGCTCGATGGAGAGGGAGACCCAGTACTTC.

This clonotype was found many times. V is TRBV7-9 and J is TRBJ1-1; unclear D gene. Looked up from germline, CDR1 is SEHNR and CDR2 is FQNEAQ (reference sequence). Trimming removed 3 bases at V and 3 bases at J, with 5 bases between. This CDR3 contains 12 residues. The CDR3 spells CASSFGDTEAFF. The DNA of the CDR3 is TGTGCCAGCAGCTTTGGGGACACTGAAGCTTTCTTT.

The chain combines TRBV20-1 with TRBJ2-1, with 7 nucleotides matching TRBD1. Germline V CDR1 and CDR2: DFQATT, SNEGSKA (reference sequence). The V gene end was trimmed by 5 bases and the J gene end by 2 bases; junction bases not matched to a gene: 6. The CDR3 has 14 amino acids. CDR3 bases: TGCAGTGCTCGCCGACAGGGCCCCTACAATGAGCAGTTCTTC. This gives the protein CSARRQGPYNEQFF.

The table lists this clonotype with a few counts. The rearrangement uses TRBV5-1 and TRBJ2-7; 7 positions match TRBD1. CDR1 and CDR2 from the germline V gene are SGHRS and YFSETQ. CDR3 length: 19 amino acids. The J segment lost 3 bases and the V segment lost 1 base, leaving 19 bases of the junction unmatched. CDR3 sequence reads: CASSLTPPRDREGSYEQYF. The CDR3 DNA is TGCGCCAGCAGCTTGACTCCTCCCCGGGACAGAGAGGGGAGCTACGAGCAGTACTTC.

This clonotype was observed at least ten times. V is TRBV5-1 and J is TRBJ2-3; D is unclear. Germline values: CDR1 SGHRS, CDR2 YFSETQ. The CDR3 is made up of 15 amino acids. Trimming took off 0 bases at V and 0 bases at J, with 8 bases between the two ends. The CDR3 DNA sequence: TGCGCCAGCAGCTTGGAAGCCTTTAGCACAGATACGCAGTATTTT. This translates into CASSLEAFSTDTQYF. The full variable domain, with the rest looked up from reference TRBV5-1 and TRBJ2-3, is KAGVTQTPRYLIKTRGQQVTLSCSPISGHRSVSWYQQTPGQGLQFLFEYFSETQRNKGNFPGRFSGRQFSNSRSEMNVSTLELGDSALYLCASSLEAFSTDTQYFGPGTRLTVL.

In its sample, this clonotype was seen many times. The chain combines TRBV27 with TRBJ1-1, with 7 bases that match TRBD1. Germline CDR1 and CDR2: MNHEY and SMNVEV (reference sequence). The trim removed 4 bases at V and 1 base at J, leaving 6 bases unmatched. This CDR3 has 15 amino acids. As DNA, the CDR3 is TGTGCCAGCAGTTCCTCCGGGACAGCGAACACTGAAGCTTTCTTT. Translating gives CASSSSGTANTEAFF.

The V and J genes are TRBV5-1 and TRBJ2-5; TRBD2 aligns across 9 bases. The CDR3 extends over 18 amino acids. Trimming took 0 bases from V and 5 from J; bases not matched to a gene: 14. Germline V gene lookup returns CDR1 SGHRS and CDR2 YFSETQ. The DNA for the CDR3 is TGCGCCAGCAGCTTGGGGGTAGCGGGAGCTCCAAGGACGGAGACCCAGTACTTC. This codes for CASSLGVAGAPRTETQYF.

In its sample, this clonotype was seen many times. The V gene is TRBV5-1, the J gene TRBJ2-3, with TRBD2 matching 7 bases. V shed 6 bases and J 1 base; nucleotides not matched to a gene: 5. This CDR3 region has 14 residues. Germline lookup yields CDR1 SGHRS and CDR2 YFSETQ. This chain's CDR3 is CASTSGSGTDTQYF. In nucleotides, the CDR3 is TGCGCCAGCACTAGCGGTAGTGGCACAGATACGCAGTATTTT.

The genes are TRBV4-1 and TRBJ2-7, with TRBD1 matching over 7 bases. Germline V gene data show CDR1 as MGHRA and CDR2 as YSYEKL. The V gene end was trimmed by 8 bases and the J gene end by 3 bases; junction bases not matched to a gene: 13. This CDR3 spans 15 amino acids. CDR3 loop: CASRLVGAGGYEQYF. Written as DNA, the CDR3 is TGCGCCAGCCGCCTAGTCGGGGCAGGGGGCTACGAGCAGTACTTC.